A single sample gave rise to the 25 T cell receptor beta chains below, sequenced in a study of T cells in localized non-small cell lung cancer. The table came from immunoSEQ multiplex PCR; TCRdb's copy has only in-frame clones and leaves some out. The table has about 24,000 clones, more than 75% seen once. The sample in question was PBMCs, obtained before any cancer treatment. The source of these receptors is a man between 40 and 70 years old with stage II lung adenocarcinoma.

This chain uses TRBV4-1 with TRBJ1-6; 7 bases are a match to TRBD1. Trimming took 4 bases from V and 1 from J; bases not matched to a gene: 4. This CDR3 region has 16 residues. Per germline, CDR1 MGHRA and CDR2 YSYEKL. CDR3: CASSLQGRSYNSPLHF. CDR3 in DNA: TGCGCCAGCAGCCTACAGGGGAGGTCCTATAATTCACCCCTCCACTTT.

This sequence joins TRBV9 and TRBJ1-3, with unresolved D. CDR1 is SGDLS and CDR2 is YYNGEE in the germline V gene. Trimming removed 0 bases at V and 0 bases at J, with 10 bases between. The CDR3 length is 16 residues. CDR3 sequence reads: CASSVATGSSGNTIYF. The CDR3 DNA follows: TGTGCCAGCAGCGTAGCGACGGGAAGCTCTGGAAACACCATATATTTT.

As to this clone: Relative to the germline gene, one junction end is altered; a read error may explain this. J is TRBJ2-1 and V is TRBV7-7, with 8 nucleotides matching TRBD2. Germline loops: CDR1 SSHAT, CDR2 FNYEAQ (reference sequence). The CDR3 runs to 15 residues. In DNA, the CDR3 is TGTGCTAGCAGCTTAGCGGGGTCCGGTTACAATGAGCAGTTCTTC. This encodes CASSLAGSGYNEQFF.

This sequence joins TRBV11-3 and TRBJ2-2; the match to TRBD1 covers 7 bases. Germline loops: CDR1 SGHNT, CDR2 YENEEA. V was pared by 5 bases and J by 1 base, with 4 bases of the junction left unmatched. This CDR3 has 15 amino acids. In DNA form, the CDR3 reads TGTGCCAGCAGCCCACAGGGGTTGAACACCGGGGAGCTGTTTTTT. Its protein is CASSPQGLNTGELFF.

J is TRBJ2-5 and V is TRBV5-4, with TRBD2 identical over 13 bases. The CDR3 runs to 18 residues. CDR1 SGHNT and CDR2 YYREEE come from the germline V gene (reference sequence). V was clipped by 4 bases and J by 5 bases; unmatched bases: 14. CDR3 sequence: CASSGDPTSGGPGETQYF. CDR3 sequence (DNA): TGTGCCAGCAGCGGAGACCCGACTAGCGGGGGGCCGGGGGAGACCCAGTACTTC.

The gene calls are TRBV5-1 and TRBJ2-2; the D is unclear. V lost 9 bases to trimming and J lost 1 base, with 13 bases between them. In germline, CDR1 is SGHRS, CDR2 YFSETQ. CDR3 length: 14 residues. The CDR3 coding sequence is TGCGCCACCTCACGGGTGGGGAACACCGGGGAGCTGTTTTTT. Protein: CATSRVGNTGELFF.

The chain combines TRBV13 with TRBJ1-1; unclear D gene. The CDR3 has 14 residues. V lost 7 bases and J 3 bases, leaving 15 bases between the germline ends. Germline loops: CDR1 PRHDT, CDR2 FYEKMQ (reference sequence). In DNA form, the CDR3 reads TGTGCCAGCACCCCGTTGAGCTTAGACACTGAAGCTTTCTTT. It codes for CASTPLSLDTEAFF.

This sequence joins TRBV18 and TRBJ1-1; TRBD1 matches at 9 bases. The J segment lost 8 bases and the V segment lost 3 bases, leaving 10 bases of the junction unmatched. CDR1 KGHSH and CDR2 LQKENI come from the germline V gene. The CDR3 has 15 residues. The DNA of the CDR3 is TGTGCCAGCTCACCCGTCCCGGGACAGGGTACGGAAGCTTTCTTT. Protein product: CASSPVPGQGTEAFF.

The chain couples TRBV28 to TRBJ1-4, with D tentatively TRBD1 (5 bases). Germline CDR1 and CDR2: MDHEN and SYDVKM. The CDR3 is 14 residues long. The V and J ends lost 5 bases and 11 bases respectively, with 18 bases between them. The CDR3, as DNA: TGTGCCAGCAGTAACGGGGGGAGGGAGGGGAAACTGTTTTTT. This gives the protein CASSNGGREGKLFF.

The count of this clone is one. Germline and junction disagree at one end, which may indicate a read error. Other DNA sequences in this sample translate to the same CDR3. The rearrangement joins TRBV29-1 to TRBJ1-1; no clear D gene. The CDR3 runs 11 residues. Per germline, CDR1 SQVTM and CDR2 ANQGSEA. CDR3 DNA: TGCAGCGTGATCGCGAACACTGAGGCTTTCTTT. Its protein is CSVIANTEAFF.

This sequence joins TRBV6-1 and TRBJ1-2; 8 bases line up with TRBD1. Germline values: CDR1 MNHNS, CDR2 SASEGT. This CDR3 comprises 14 residues. V dropped 6 bases and J dropped 7; count of bases not matched to a gene: 10. The CDR3, as DNA: TGTGCCAGCAGGTTACAGGGGGACCCTATTGGCTACACCTTC. This sequence encodes CASRLQGDPIGYTF.

The chain couples TRBV4-3 to TRBJ2-3; 14 nucleotides match TRBD2. Trimming removed 5 bases from V and 2 bases from J; junction bases left unmatched: 6. Germline V gives CDR1 LGHNA, CDR2 YSLEER. CDR3 length: 17 residues. CDR3 residues: CASSSRTSGGFTDTQYF. The CDR3 bases are TGCGCCAGCAGCTCAAGGACTAGCGGGGGGTTCACAGATACGCAGTATTTT.

The chain recombines TRBV7-2 with TRBJ2-7; 7 bases are shared with TRBD1. Trimming at V came to 4 bases and at J to 2 bases, leaving 8 bases not matched to a gene. CDR1 and CDR2 from the germline V gene are SGHTA and FQGNSA. The CDR3 is made up of 15 amino acids. The CDR3 sequence is CASSSVGGETYEQYF. The DNA for the CDR3 is TGTGCCAGCAGCTCAGTAGGGGGCGAGACCTACGAGCAGTACTTC.

This chain connects TRBV30 to TRBJ2-7; D possibly matches TRBD1 or TRBD2 (5 bases each). CDR1 and CDR2 from the germline V gene are GTSNPN and SVGIG (reference sequence). The CDR3 consists of 13 residues. Trimming removed 4 bases from V and 0 bases from J, with 10 bases in between. The CDR3 nucleotides are TGTGCCTGGACCGGGACCAACTCCTACGAGCAGTACTTC. Protein sequence: CAWTGTNSYEQYF.

The gene calls are TRBV6-1 and TRBJ1-2, with D possibly TRBD1 on 5 matching bases. The CDR3 runs to 13 residues. Trimming removed 5 bases at V and 8 bases at J, with 15 bases between. Germline V gene sequence: CDR1 MNHNS, CDR2 SASEGT. Here the CDR3 reads CASSPRREGGYTF. In DNA form, the CDR3 reads TGTGCCAGCAGTCCCCGCAGGGAAGGGGGCTACACCTTC.

V gene TRBV13 combines with J gene TRBJ1-3; perhaps TRBD1 as D (5 bases). Germline values: CDR1 PRHDT, CDR2 FYEKMQ (reference sequence). V dropped 7 bases and J dropped 8 bases, with 15 bases sitting between them. There are 13 residues in the CDR3. CDR3 in amino acids: CASKRQGGDTIYF. The CDR3 DNA reads TGTGCCAGCAAGAGGCAGGGAGGGGACACCATATATTTT.

The chain uses TRBV5-6 and TRBJ2-1, with D perhaps TRBD1 (5 bases). The CDR3 is 18 amino acids. The germline gives CDR1 SGHDT, CDR2 YYEEEE. V was trimmed by 3 bases and J by 5 bases, leaving 24 bases between them. DNA for the CDR3: TGTGCCAGCAGCTCGAAGGGGTCGACAGCTCCCTTTCACAATGAGCAGTTCTTC. Its protein product is CASSSKGSTAPFHNEQFF.

The chain uses TRBV4-1 and TRBJ1-2; TRBD1 is a possible D gene (6 bases). Trimming took 4 bases from V and 6 from J, leaving 24 bases between them. Germline V lookup: CDR1 MGHRA, CDR2 YSYEKL. The CDR3 covers 17 residues. CDR3 in amino acids: CASSPIHQQGIMDGYTF. The CDR3 nucleotides read TGCGCCAGCAGCCCCATCCATCAACAGGGAATAATGGATGGCTACACCTTC.

The chain joins TRBV2 to TRBJ1-4, with a possible D match to TRBD1 (6 bases). Trimming cost V 2 bases and J 5 bases, with 12 bases left between them. The CDR3 consists of 15 residues. Germline V gene lookup returns CDR1 SNHLY and CDR2 FYNNEI. The CDR3 sequence: CASSERGTENEKLFF. Written as DNA, the CDR3 is TGTGCCAGCAGTGAAAGGGGGACGGAAAATGAAAAACTGTTTTTT. The full variable domain, its missing parts supplied by reference TRBV2 and TRBJ1-4, is EPEVTQTPSHQVTQMGQEVILRCVPISNHLYFYWYRQILGQKVEFLVSFYNNEISEKSEIFDDQFSVERPDGSNFTLKIRSTKLEDSAMYFCASSERGTENEKLFFGSGTQLSVL.

This clone was picked up one time. The J gene is TRBJ1-1, the V gene TRBV2, with D hard to call. Germline CDR1 SNHLY, CDR2 FYNNEI. This CDR3 contains 16 residues. With 7 bases removed from V and 0 bases from J, the gap between germline ends came to 18 bases. This CDR3 reads CASKKAPSGMNTEAFF. The CDR3 coding sequence is TGTGCCAGCAAAAAGGCCCCAAGTGGAATGAACACTGAAGCTTTCTTT.

V and J are TRBV5-1 and TRBJ1-2; 11 nucleotides agree with TRBD1. J was trimmed by 4 bases and V by 2 bases; bases with no gene match: 4. Per the germline V gene, CDR1 is SGHRS and CDR2 is YFSETQ. The CDR3 totals 15 residues. The CDR3 region has the DNA TGCGCCAGCAGCTTATCCGGGACAGGGGGCTATGGCTACACCTTC. Encoded protein: CASSLSGTGGYGYTF. Combining the CDR3 with reference TRBV5-1 and TRBJ1-2 gives the whole variable domain KAGVTQTPRYLIKTRGQQVTLSCSPISGHRSVSWYQQTPGQGLQFLFEYFSETQRNKGNFPGRFSGRQFSNSRSEMNVSTLELGDSALYLCASSLSGTGGYGYTFGSGTRLTVV.

This chain links TRBV5-1 with TRBJ2-2; D is perhaps TRBD1 or TRBD2 (6 bases each). Germline V gene sequence: CDR1 SGHRS, CDR2 YFSETQ. This CDR3 is 16 amino acids long. V lost 1 base, J lost 3 bases, and 13 bases lay in between. Written as DNA, the CDR3 is TGCGCCAGCAGCTTGTTAGGGGGGCCGGACACCGGGGAGCTGTTTTTT. Translated: CASSLLGGPDTGELFF. The complete variable domain, with remaining parts taken from reference TRBV5-1 and TRBJ2-2, reads KAGVTQTPRYLIKTRGQQVTLSCSPISGHRSVSWYQQTPGQGLQFLFEYFSETQRNKGNFPGRFSGRQFSNSRSEMNVSTLELGDSALYLCASSLLGGPDTGELFFGEGSRLTVL.

This rearrangement joins TRBV28 to TRBJ2-7, with 10 bases lining up with TRBD2. With 5 bases clipped from V and 0 bases from J, the junction kept 7 bases outside the gene matches. The CDR3 is 16 residues long. Germline V gene sequence: CDR1 MDHEN, CDR2 SYDVKM. The CDR3 coding sequence is TGTGCCAGCAGTCCACTACTAGCGGGACGCTCCTACGAGCAGTACTTC. Encoded protein: CASSPLLAGRSYEQYF.

The CDR3 DNA reads as TGTGCCAGCAGTTACCTTAACCGGGACAGGTACTACGAGCAGTACTTC. It codes for CASSYLNRDRYYEQYF. The chain combines TRBV6-6 with TRBJ2-7; 8 nucleotides align to TRBD1. After removal of 2 bases from V and 3 bases from J, the junction contained 9 bases not matched to a gene. CDR1 is MNHNY, CDR2 SVGAGI, per germline (reference sequence). The CDR3 runs 16 residues.

This clone was seen once. The chain combines TRBV7-6 with TRBJ2-7, with unresolved D. V lost 5 bases and J 4 bases, leaving 9 bases between the germline ends. The length of the CDR3 is 12 residues. Germline-derived CDR1 and CDR2 are SGHVS and FNYEAQ. The CDR3 region has the DNA TGTGCCAGCAGCCCCCTTGGGTACGAGCAGTACTTC. Encoded protein: CASSPLGYEQYF. The whole variable domain, filled in from reference TRBV7-6 and TRBJ2-7, reads GAGVSQSPRYKVTKRGQDVALRCDPISGHVSLYWYRQALGQGPEFLTYFNYEAQQDKSGLPNDRFSAERPEGSISTLTIQRTEQRDSAMYRCASSPLGYEQYFGPGTRLTVT.